Listed below are T cell receptor beta chains from one sample, sequenced in a study of cytomegalovirus exposure and HLA in healthy donors. The protocol was immunoSEQ multiplex PCR, while the TCRdb copy is restricted to in-frame clones and leaves out a portion. The table records 120,000 or so clones, about 66% of them present only once. The sequencing input was PBMCs. These receptors all come from a man younger than 40 in good health and CMV-seropositive. Each CDR3 is given with its conserved first and last residue.

v_gene	j_gene	CDR3aa
TRBV9	TRBJ2-2	CASSASLGELFF
TRBV5-4	TRBJ2-3	CASSLAQRGGTDTQYF
TRBV19	TRBJ2-1	CASGTGESYNEQFF
TRBV6-5	TRBJ2-3	CASSWGGTATDTQYF
TRBV4-3	TRBJ2-7	CASSREVGGKGAYEQYF
TRBV27	TRBJ2-1	CASSPLQRTEQFF
TRBV29-1	TRBJ2-3	CSVVTGTGSTDTQYF
TRBV5-6	TRBJ2-1	CASSLVLALSSYNEQFF
TRBV5-1	TRBJ2-7	CASSRTGESYEQYF
TRBV25-1	TRBJ2-2	CASSELTANTGELFF
TRBV5-1	TRBJ2-5	CASSLGGSGRETQYF
TRBV9	TRBJ2-7	CASSVSPTGWEQYF
TRBV18	TRBJ2-7	CASSPPNPGPYEQYF
TRBV19	TRBJ2-5	CASSILTGAGGGTQYF
TRBV6-1	TRBJ1-5	CASSENRGQPQHF
TRBV6-4	TRBJ2-2	CASSDEALGELFF
TRBV5-1	TRBJ2-2	CASSLPAGVDTGELFF
TRBV6-1	TRBJ2-7	CASSLQGTYEQYF
TRBV6-5	TRBJ2-2	CASRAGGADTGELFF
TRBV11-2	TRBJ2-6	CASSFTSGSGANVLTF
TRBV7-6	TRBJ2-7	CASSFLDRAEQYF
TRBV11-1	TRBJ2-7	CASSSTASYEQYF
TRBV5-1	TRBJ2-2	CASSRTSGSMVTGELFF
TRBV27	TRBJ2-3	CASSSRISTDTQYF
TRBV9	TRBJ2-1	CASSKGLGNEQFF
TRBV11-2	TRBJ2-4	CASSLWTVLDAKNIQYF
TRBV9	TRBJ1-2	CASSIQGDGYTF
TRBV7-3	TRBJ1-1	CASRQGGSGSEAFF
TRBV29-1	TRBJ2-6	CSYASGANVLTF
TRBV10-3	TRBJ1-2	CAIREGQAMDYGYTF
TRBV4-2	TRBJ1-3	CASSQDWAGGGNTIYF
TRBV7-9	TRBJ1-2	CASSLIWVVGGYTF
TRBV5-6	TRBJ2-7	CASSLQLAGVGPTYEQYF
TRBV19	TRBJ2-5	CASRGLAGQETQYF
TRBV30	TRBJ1-2	CAWSASGVYGYTF
TRBV5-1	TRBJ2-7	CASSPGHAYEQYF
TRBV29-1	TRBJ1-2	CSSSFAAGGSGYTF
TRBV27	TRBJ2-7	CASSVLAGGPRGEQYF
TRBV14	TRBJ2-3	CASSHLLGLAAQYF
TRBV7-9	TRBJ2-1	CASSLAGGQGSSYNEQFF
TRBV27	TRBJ2-5	CASSLGAQLASLGETQYF
TRBV5-1	TRBJ2-1	CASSLGGRTYNEQFF
TRBV5-6	TRBJ1-1	CASSPAGGLVTEAFF
TRBV6-5	NA	CASSYGLAGAYEQYF
TRBV7-2	TRBJ2-4	CASSIGTSSLNIQYF
TRBV30	TRBJ2-7	CAWSILYEQYF
TRBV28	TRBJ1-4	CASSSRFGEKLFF
TRBV7-3	TRBJ2-1	CASSPGAGGIEQFF
TRBV18	TRBJ2-3	CASSPPKGGVTDTQYF
TRBV10-3	TRBJ2-7	CAISDTGTANSYEQYF
TRBV7-9	TRBJ1-4	CASSTGQDNEKLFF